These 26 T cell receptor beta chains share one sample of origin, sequenced in a study of blood T cell repertoires in COVID-19. Data came from immunoSEQ multiplex PCR; TCRdb stores just in-frame clones and leaves some out. This table has 110,000 or so clones, approximately 81% appearing once. Sequenced material: peripheral blood. These receptors originate from a man in his forties or fifties with acute or convalescent COVID-19.

The chain uses TRBV19 and TRBJ1-5; 7 positions agree with TRBD1. CDR1 and CDR2 from the germline V gene are LNHDA and SQIVND (reference sequence). The CDR3 totals 13 residues. The junction had 2 bases not matched to a gene; V was cut back by 5 bases and J by 4 bases. CDR3 protein: CASSPGGNQPQHF. The DNA for the CDR3 is TGTGCCAGTAGTCCAGGGGGAAATCAGCCCCAGCATTTT.

The CDR3 coding sequence is TGCGCCAGCAGCCAAGCAGGGGGCGAAGGGTTTGGGAATCAGCCCCAGCATTTT. Encoded protein: CASSQAGGEGFGNQPQHF. The chain couples TRBV4-1 to TRBJ1-5; 8 bases agree with TRBD1. Per germline, CDR1 MGHRA and CDR2 YSYEKL. This CDR3 has 18 residues. With 1 base clipped from V and 4 bases from J, the junction kept 12 bases outside the gene matches.

V and J are TRBV18 and TRBJ1-3; 7 positions agree with TRBD1. CDR3 size: 15 residues. Per germline, CDR1 KGHSH and CDR2 LQKENI. J lost 4 bases, V lost 3 bases, and 6 bases had no gene match. The CDR3 region is CASSPTQGKGNTIYF. The CDR3 nucleotides read TGTGCCAGCTCACCGACACAGGGGAAGGGAAACACCATATATTTT.

The rearrangement joins TRBV3-1 (or the pseudogene TRBV3-2) to TRBJ2-1; 10 bases fit TRBD2. The trim removed 0 bases at V and 6 bases at J, leaving 14 bases unmatched. There are 19 residues in the CDR3. Germline V CDR1 and CDR2: LGHDT, YNNKEL (reference sequence). The CDR3 DNA reads as TGTGCCAGCAGCCAAGAGGTTCGAAGCGGGGGGGCCGGAGCCAATGAGCAGTTCTTC. Its protein product is CASSQEVRSGGAGANEQFF.

The chain recombines TRBV5-1 with TRBJ1-1; D is perhaps TRBD1 (6 bases). The CDR3 consists of 15 residues. Trimming stripped 2 bases from V and 3 bases from J, with 14 bases between. Germline V gene data show CDR1 as SGHRS and CDR2 as YFSETQ. CDR3 sequence reads: CASSLNTGFYTEAFF. DNA for the CDR3: TGCGCCAGCAGCTTAAACACAGGGTTCTACACTGAAGCTTTCTTT.

This clone was observed a few times. This chain joins TRBV19 and TRBJ1-2, with TRBD1 identical over 8 bases. The CDR3 length is 15 residues. V shed 5 bases and J 4 bases; nucleotides not matched to a gene: 9. The germline V gene encodes CDR1 LNHDA and CDR2 SQIVND (reference sequence). The CDR3 region has the DNA TGTGCCAGTAGTCCCACTCAGGGGACAGGCTATGGCTACACCTTC. Translation gives CASSPTQGTGYGYTF.

This clone has a handful of counts. The chain employs TRBV5-1 and TRBJ1-4, with 7 bases matching TRBD1. The V gene end was trimmed by 4 bases and the J gene end by 0 bases; junction bases not matched to a gene: 6. The CDR3 consists of 16 residues. Per germline, CDR1 SGHRS and CDR2 YFSETQ. CDR3 loop: CASSGGQLTTNEKLFF. CDR3 DNA: TGCGCCAGCAGCGGGGGACAGCTTACAACTAATGAAAAACTGTTTTTT.

The table lists this clone with a count of one. DNA for the CDR3: TGTGCCATCAGTGAGAGAGTCGACACCTCTGGAAACACCATATATTTT. As protein: CAISERVDTSGNTIYF. The chain combines TRBV10-3 with TRBJ1-3; D is undetermined. The CDR3 consists of 16 residues. CDR1 and CDR2 from the germline V gene are ENHRY and SYGVKD. Trimming removed 2 bases from V and 0 bases from J, with 11 bases in between.

The chain is built from TRBV5-4 and TRBJ1-4, with 8 bases matching TRBD1. Unmatched junction bases numbered 9, after V lost 4 bases and J lost 7 bases. The CDR3 has 15 amino acids. Germline-derived CDR1 and CDR2 are SGHNT and YYREEE (reference sequence). The CDR3 DNA reads TGTGCCAGCAGCAATCAGGGGGCGCAGGGTGAAAAACTGTTTTTT. It specifies CASSNQGAQGEKLFF.

V usage is TRBV29-1 and J usage is TRBJ2-5; a possible D gene is TRBD2 (5 bases). This CDR3 has 13 amino acids. Trimming removed 3 bases at V and 5 bases at J, with 13 bases between. Germline V lookup: CDR1 SQVTM, CDR2 ANQGSEA. In nucleotides, the CDR3 is TGCAGCGTTGATGGAGGTAGCGTCGAGACCCAGTACTTC. It is translated as CSVDGGSVETQYF.

The V gene is TRBV30, the J gene TRBJ1-6; the match to TRBD1 covers 9 bases. Trimming at V came to 4 bases and at J to 8 bases, leaving 6 bases not matched to a gene. The CDR3 spans 14 residues. Looked up from germline, CDR1 is GTSNPN and CDR2 is SVGIG (reference sequence). The CDR3 reads CAWTEDRGDSPLHF. The CDR3 region has the DNA TGTGCCTGGACAGAGGACAGGGGCGATTCACCCCTCCACTTT.

V is TRBV6-6 and J is TRBJ1-2; 8 bases are shared with TRBD1. V shed 6 bases and J 8 bases; nucleotides not matched to a gene: 11. CDR3 length: 14 amino acids. Germline V gene data show CDR1 as MNHNY and CDR2 as SVGAGI (reference sequence). The CDR3 is CASSSDRVLLGYTF. In DNA form, the CDR3 reads TGTGCCAGCAGCTCGGACAGGGTACTTCTGGGCTACACCTTC.

The chain uses TRBV5-6 and TRBJ1-2, with D maybe TRBD1 (6 bases). The CDR3 covers 15 residues. V was pared by 0 bases and J by 4 bases, with 13 bases between. Germline V gives CDR1 SGHDT, CDR2 YYEEEE. CDR3 sequence reads: CASSLASGAGYGYTF. In DNA form, the CDR3 reads TGTGCCAGCAGCTTGGCCTCAGGGGCCGGCTATGGCTACACCTTC.

The chain couples TRBV9 to TRBJ1-1; D remains unclear. Germline loops: CDR1 SGDLS, CDR2 YYNGEE. V was trimmed by 0 bases and J by 4 bases, leaving 7 bases between them. This CDR3 has 13 residues. The CDR3 region is CASSVDIRTEAFF. The DNA of the CDR3 is TGTGCCAGCAGCGTAGATATCCGCACTGAAGCTTTCTTT.

The DNA of the CDR3 is TGTGCCACCAGTGATGGGGGGCAAGAGACCCAGTACTTC. Protein product: CATSDGGQETQYF. The chain joins TRBV24-1 to TRBJ2-5, with a tentative D call TRBD2 (6 bases). V lost 3 bases and J 2 bases, leaving 6 bases between the germline ends. The CDR3 is made up of 13 amino acids. The germline V gene encodes CDR1 KGHDR and CDR2 SFDVKD.

The rearrangement joins TRBV2 to TRBJ1-4, with a weak D call TRBD1 (6 bases). V dropped 5 bases and J dropped 2 bases, with 12 bases sitting between them. CDR3 length equals 15 residues. Germline V gene lookup returns CDR1 SNHLY and CDR2 FYNNEI. CDR3 protein: CASSYRERTNEKLFF. The CDR3 DNA sequence: TGTGCCAGCAGTTACAGGGAAAGGACTAATGAAAAACTGTTTTTT.

V usage is TRBV30 and J usage is TRBJ1-3; no definite D call. The CDR3 is made up of 14 amino acids. Trimming removed 4 bases at V and 0 bases at J, with 10 bases between. The germline CDR1 and CDR2 sequences are GTSNPN and SVGIG (reference sequence). CDR3 in amino acids: CAWNRGSSGNTIYF. The CDR3 DNA follows: TGTGCCTGGAACCGAGGGAGCTCTGGAAACACCATATATTTT.

This chain links TRBV28 with TRBJ1-1; D perhaps matches TRBD1 (6 bases). V lost 4 bases and J lost 5, with 17 bases in between. In germline, CDR1 is MDHEN, CDR2 SYDVKM. The CDR3 covers 15 residues. CDR3 DNA: TGTGCCAGCAGTTGGGAAGGGGGATACGGGACTGAAGCTTTCTTT. Residues: CASSWEGGYGTEAFF.

This clone was seen just once. The V gene is TRBV2, the J gene TRBJ1-2, with a possible D match to TRBD1 (5 bases). V lost 4 bases, J lost 4 bases, and 13 bases lay in between. Germline-derived CDR1 and CDR2 are SNHLY and FYNNEI. The CDR3 length is 14 residues. CDR3: CASSGGRGSYGYTF. The CDR3 nucleotides are TGTGCCAGCAGTGGTGGAAGGGGCTCCTATGGCTACACCTTC. The variable domain in full, with the rest retrieved from reference TRBV2 and TRBJ1-2, is EPEVTQTPSHQVTQMGQEVILRCVPISNHLYFYWYRQILGQKVEFLVSFYNNEISEKSEIFDDQFSVERPDGSNFTLKIRSTKLEDSAMYFCASSGGRGSYGYTFGSGTRLTVV.

V usage is TRBV10-2 and J usage is TRBJ1-2; D not resolved. V lost 3 bases and J lost 0, with 5 bases in between. This CDR3 is built from 13 residues. Germline-derived CDR1 and CDR2 are WSHSY and SAAADI. The DNA for the CDR3 is TGCGCCAGCAGTGACGGTGCTAACTATGGCTACACCTTC. It specifies CASSDGANYGYTF.

V is TRBV7-9 and J is TRBJ2-3; tentative D call: TRBD1 (8 bases). The CDR3 is 19 amino acids. Germline V gives CDR1 SEHNR, CDR2 FQNEAQ (reference sequence). The V and J ends lost 5 bases and 2 bases respectively, with 26 bases between them. The CDR3, as DNA: TGTGCCAGCAGCCCACTTTCCAAGGACAGGGACTATAACACAGATACGCAGTATTTT. Its protein product is CASSPLSKDRDYNTDTQYF. The whole variable domain, filled in from reference TRBV7-9 and TRBJ2-3, reads DTGVSQNPRHKITKRGQNVTFRCDPISEHNRLYWYRQTLGQGPEFLTYFQNEAQLEKSRLLSDRFSAERPKGSFSTLEIQRTEQGDSAMYLCASSPLSKDRDYNTDTQYFGPGTRLTVL.

This clone was observed a single time. This rearrangement joins TRBV5-1 to TRBJ2-7; D uncertain. The CDR3 is 14 amino acids. Trimming took 0 bases from V and 0 from J, leaving 7 bases between them. The V gene's germline CDR1 is SGHRS and CDR2 YFSETQ. CDR3: CASSLEAISYEQYF. The CDR3 DNA follows: TGCGCCAGCAGCTTGGAAGCAATCTCCTACGAGCAGTACTTC. The whole variable domain, filled in from reference TRBV5-1 and TRBJ2-7, reads KAGVTQTPRYLIKTRGQQVTLSCSPISGHRSVSWYQQTPGQGLQFLFEYFSETQRNKGNFPGRFSGRQFSNSRSEMNVSTLELGDSALYLCASSLEAISYEQYFGPGTRLTVT.

This sequence joins TRBV2 and TRBJ1-2; possible D gene TRBD1, 5 bases. The CDR3 has 13 residues. Trimming shortened V by 6 bases and J by 2 bases, and 10 bases separated the two germline ends. Germline values: CDR1 SNHLY, CDR2 FYNNEI. CDR3 bases: TGTGCCAGCAGGTTGGGGCCGAACTATGGCTACACCTTC. Protein sequence: CASRLGPNYGYTF.

As regards this clone: Other DNA sequences in the same sample also yield this CDR3. The chain joins TRBV5-1 to TRBJ2-2; 7 nucleotides line up with TRBD1. The germline gives CDR1 SGHRS, CDR2 YFSETQ. CDR3 size: 15 residues. Trimming removed 2 bases from V and 1 base from J; junction bases left unmatched: 2. CDR3 DNA sequence: TGCGCCAGCAGCTTAGACAGGGTGAACACCGGGGAGCTGTTTTTT. Protein sequence: CASSLDRVNTGELFF.

This chain links TRBV21-1 with TRBJ1-6; the table's D call TRBD1 went unverified against the DNA. TRBV21-1 is noted as a pseudogene. The length of the CDR3 is 14 residues. In DNA, the CDR3 is TGTGCCAGCGGGAACTTCGACAGGGGGTGGCCCCTCCACTTT. Amino acid sequence: CASGNFDRGWPLHF.

The chain joins TRBV12-3 or TRBV12-4 to TRBJ1-1; unclear D gene. V lost 3 bases to trimming and J lost 2 bases, with 7 bases between them. This CDR3 is built from 13 residues. DNA for the CDR3: TGTGCCAGCAGTTTTCACTCCAACACTGAAGCTTTCTTT. It encodes CASSFHSNTEAFF.